These 21 T cell receptor beta chains were sequenced from one sample in a study of PD-L1 blockade in urothelial cancer. Time point here: pretreatment peripheral blood. Assay used: immunoSEQ multiplex PCR; TCRdb lists only in-frame clones, some missing. The profile covers tens of thousands of clones, with 60% to 85% appearing a single time and 10% taken by the ten largest. The source material was PBMCs, sampled around atezolizumab (anti-PD-L1) treatment. The source is an older man with urothelial cancer.

This clone qualifies as hyperexpanded. This chain joins TRBV7-9 and TRBJ1-1; D unclear. The ends were cut back, 2 bases at V and 1 base at J, with 17 bases in the middle. Per the germline V gene, CDR1 is SEHNR and CDR2 is FQNEAQ (reference sequence). CDR3 length: 17 amino acids. The DNA of the CDR3 is TGTGCCAGCAGCTTACTCCGCCTTGACAACCCGAACACTGAAGCTTTCTTT. Protein: CASSLLRLDNPNTEAFF.

CDR3 sequence: CASSVVAGGTDTQYF. Here the CDR3 DNA reads TGTGCCAGCAGCGTCGTAGCGGGGGGCACAGATACGCAGTATTTT. V gene TRBV9 combines with J gene TRBJ2-3; 9 bases align to TRBD2. V trimming: 2 bases; J trimming: 1 base; junction bases outside the gene matches: 2. CDR3 length: 15 amino acids. Germline CDR1 SGDLS, CDR2 YYNGEE. Complete variable domain (other parts from reference TRBV9 and TRBJ2-3): DSGVTQTPKHLITATGQRVTLRCSPRSGDLSVYWYQQSLDQGLQFLIQYYNGEERAKGNILERFSAQQFPDLHSELNLSSLELGDSALYFCASSVVAGGTDTQYFGPGTRLTVL.

This clone was detected once. This chain joins TRBV2 and TRBJ2-7; 10 bases match TRBD1. This CDR3 has 15 amino acids. Germline V gene lookup returns CDR1 SNHLY and CDR2 FYNNEI. With V trimmed by 6 bases and J by 7 bases, 12 bases remained unmatched. The CDR3 is CASRGDRGKTGEQYF. The CDR3 bases are TGTGCCAGCAGGGGGGACAGGGGAAAAACGGGGGAGCAGTACTTC.

The chain carries TRBV27 and TRBJ2-2; perhaps TRBD2 as D (7 bases). The CDR3 consists of 14 residues. Germline CDR1 reads MNHEY; CDR2 reads SMNVEV (reference sequence). With 5 bases removed from V and 11 bases from J, the gap between germline ends came to 18 bases. The CDR3 nucleotides are TGTGCCAGCAGTCCACTCTTAGGGGGGGGTGAGCTGTTTTTT. Amino acids: CASSPLLGGGELFF.

This chain joins TRBV28 and TRBJ1-5, with D perhaps matching TRBD1 (6 bases). The CDR3 extends over 16 amino acids. Germline values: CDR1 MDHEN, CDR2 SYDVKM. Trimming took off 1 base at V and 0 bases at J, with 10 bases between the two ends. The CDR3 sequence is CASSLYRVYSNQPQHF. The CDR3 nucleotides read TGTGCCAGCAGTTTATACAGGGTTTATAGCAATCAGCCCCAGCATTTT.

The V and J genes are TRBV5-5 and TRBJ2-6; no firm D call. CDR3 length equals 16 residues. CDR1 is SGHKS, CDR2 YYEKEE, per germline (reference sequence). With 0 bases removed from V and 0 bases from J, the gap between germline ends came to 7 bases. CDR3 sequence (DNA): TGTGCCAGCAGCTTGGGGGCCCACTCTGGGGCCAACGTCCTGACTTTC. It encodes CASSLGAHSGANVLTF.

CDR3 coding DNA: TGCGCCAGCAGCCTCGAGTCCTTCTCTGGGGCCAACGTCCTGACTTTC. Protein: CASSLESFSGANVLTF. This chain links TRBV5-1 with TRBJ2-6; D unresolved. Germline assignment: CDR1 SGHRS and CDR2 YFSETQ. The CDR3 is 16 residues long. V was shortened by 4 bases and J by 0 bases, with 11 bases between the two germline ends.

The CDR3 loop is CASSPARGLASGNTIYF. CDR3 DNA sequence: TGCGCCAGCAGCCCGGCGAGGGGGCTCGCATCTGGAAACACCATATATTTT. The rearrangement links TRBV5-1 to TRBJ1-3; 7 bases match TRBD1. Germline trimming cut 4 bases from V and 1 base from J; bases unmatched to any gene: 11. CDR3 length: 17 amino acids. CDR1 and CDR2 from the germline V gene are SGHRS and YFSETQ.

The rearrangement uses TRBV7-3 and TRBJ2-1; D call uncertain. Trimming pared 2 bases from V and 1 base from J, leaving 9 bases between. Germline CDR1 SGHTA, CDR2 FQGTGA. The CDR3 is 15 residues long. CDR3: CASSLRPGSYNEQFF. In DNA form, the CDR3 reads TGTGCCAGCAGCTTACGTCCAGGTTCCTACAATGAGCAGTTCTTC.

V gene TRBV6-5 combines with J gene TRBJ2-3; a possible D gene is TRBD2 (7 bases). The V gene's germline CDR1 is MNHEY and CDR2 SVGAGI. V gave up 2 bases and J gave up 6 bases, with 15 bases separating them. The CDR3 runs to 15 residues. In DNA, the CDR3 is TGTGCCAGCAGTTACAGGGGGAGGGCCTGGGATACGCAGTATTTT. Its translation is CASSYRGRAWDTQYF.

The chain couples TRBV15 to TRBJ2-2; D is perhaps TRBD2 (5 bases). The CDR3 length is 16 residues. With 5 bases removed from V and 10 bases from J, the gap between germline ends came to 23 bases. CDR1 and CDR2 (germline): LNHNV, YYDKDF (reference sequence). CDR3 sequence (DNA): TGTGCCACCAGCTTCCGTCGCCCCTACACCGGGGAGGAGCTGTTTTTT. Translated, it gives CATSFRRPYTGEELFF.

The rearrangement links TRBV19 to TRBJ1-5, with D possibly being TRBD1 (5 bases). Trimming shortened V by 6 bases and J by 2 bases, and 17 bases separated the two germline ends. The CDR3 is made up of 16 amino acids. Germline CDR1 LNHDA, CDR2 SQIVND (reference sequence). In DNA form, the CDR3 reads TGTGCCAGTAGCGCGGGGCAGGCCTTTGGCAATCAGCCCCAGCATTTT. Residues: CASSAGQAFGNQPQHF.

V gene TRBV19 combines with J gene TRBJ2-3; D may be TRBD1 (6 bases). From germline, CDR1 is LNHDA and CDR2 SQIVND (reference sequence). The CDR3 has 16 residues. Trimming removed 1 base at V and 1 base at J, with 12 bases between. The DNA of the CDR3 is TGTGCCAGTAGTATAGGAGGGGGATTCGGCACAGATACGCAGTATTTT. Translation: CASSIGGGFGTDTQYF.

This sequence joins TRBV7-9 and TRBJ2-7; 8 positions agree with TRBD2. Germline assignment: CDR1 SEHNR and CDR2 FQNEAQ (reference sequence). The CDR3 length is 13 residues. The V gene end was trimmed by 3 bases and the J gene end by 5 bases; junction bases not matched to a gene: 3. CDR3 nucleotide sequence: TGTGCCAGCAGCTTTGAACTAGCGGACGAGCAGTACTTC. Protein product: CASSFELADEQYF.

The chain has TRBV5-6 and TRBJ1-2, with D hard to call. Trimming pared 0 bases from V and 4 bases from J, leaving 10 bases between. The CDR3 runs to 14 residues. The V gene's germline CDR1 is SGHDT and CDR2 YYEEEE. The CDR3 nucleotides read TGTGCCAGCAGCTTGGCAACGGTGCCCTATGGCTACACCTTC. Residues: CASSLATVPYGYTF. The full variable domain, with the rest looked up from reference TRBV5-6 and TRBJ1-2, is DAGVTQSPTHLIKTRGQQVTLRCSPKSGHDTVSWYQQALGQGPQFIFQYYEEEERQRGNFPDRFSGHQFPNYSSELNVNALLLGDSALYLCASSLATVPYGYTFGSGTRLTVV.

The chain is built from TRBV5-8 and TRBJ1-5; TRBD1 aligns across 7 bases. This CDR3 spans 17 amino acids. CDR1 is SGHTS and CDR2 is YDEGEE in the germline V gene. V lost 1 base to trimming and J lost 4 bases; unmatched junction nucleotides: 11. CDR3 residues: CASSLSPSGQINQPQHF. In DNA, the CDR3 is TGTGCCAGCAGCTTGTCGCCCTCGGGACAGATTAATCAGCCCCAGCATTTT.

The J gene is TRBJ1-1, the V gene TRBV5-8; D remains ambiguous. V was clipped by 2 bases and J by 6 bases, with 14 bases between them. Germline CDR1 SGHTS, CDR2 YDEGEE. There are 14 residues in the CDR3. Here the CDR3 DNA reads TGTGCCAGCAGCTTCGTGGGCACAGCGGCTGAAGCTTTCTTT. This codes for CASSFVGTAAEAFF.

This clone came up a few times. This chain uses TRBV5-1 with TRBJ1-2; D is undetermined. This CDR3 comprises 15 residues. The germline V gene encodes CDR1 SGHRS and CDR2 YFSETQ. Trimming stripped 0 bases from V and 7 bases from J, with 16 bases between. CDR3 sequence reads: CASSLDGREASGYTF. For the CDR3, the DNA is TGCGCCAGCAGCTTGGATGGAAGAGAGGCCAGTGGCTACACCTTC. The full variable domain, its missing parts supplied by reference TRBV5-1 and TRBJ1-2, is KAGVTQTPRYLIKTRGQQVTLSCSPISGHRSVSWYQQTPGQGLQFLFEYFSETQRNKGNFPGRFSGRQFSNSRSEMNVSTLELGDSALYLCASSLDGREASGYTFGSGTRLTVV.

This clone is a singleton in its sample. The rearrangement uses TRBV18 and TRBJ2-7; 15 positions agree with TRBD2. The CDR3 is 15 amino acids. Germline CDR1 and CDR2: KGHSH and LQKENI. After removal of 4 bases from V and 5 bases from J, the junction contained 3 bases not matched to a gene. The CDR3 region has the DNA TGTGCCAGCTCACTTGGACTAGCGGGAGGGGACGAGCAGTACTTC. It is translated as CASSLGLAGGDEQYF.

The chain combines TRBV7-8 with TRBJ2-1; the match to TRBD2 covers 7 bases. Germline CDR1 is SGHVS and CDR2 is FQNEAQ. This CDR3 has 14 amino acids. The V gene end was trimmed by 3 bases and the J gene end by 6 bases; junction bases not matched to a gene: 5. The CDR3 DNA sequence: TGTGCCAGCAGCTTGACTCGACTAGCCAATGAGCAGTTCTTC. Amino acid sequence: CASSLTRLANEQFF.

The chain combines TRBV5-1 with TRBJ2-5; no reliable D call. CDR3 size: 15 residues. In germline, CDR1 is SGHRS, CDR2 YFSETQ. V was trimmed by 0 bases and J by 3 bases, leaving 12 bases between them. The CDR3 sequence is CASSLAGSSEETQYF. The CDR3 DNA reads TGCGCCAGCAGCTTGGCCGGGTCGTCGGAAGAGACCCAGTACTTC.